This TCR beta chain was retrieved from a study of CD8+ T cells in alopecia areata. RNA was isolated and reverse transcribed to cDNA, the sequencing template. Sequencing was performed with immunoSEQ multiplex PCR; in TCRdb, only in-frame clones are kept and a portion is missing. The sample carries approximately 130,000 clones, approximately 60% recorded once. Treatment indicated: oral pan-JAK inhibitor, 5-10 mg twice daily. The CDR3 runs to 15 residues. Germline V gene lookup returns CDR1 SGHRS and CDR2 YFSETQ. V lost 0 bases and J lost 0, with 10 bases in between. This TCR was sampled from a human donor with alopecia areata. The chain uses TRBV5-1 and TRBJ2-7; D call uncertain. This specimen was CD4+ T cells sorted from blood, taken at week 4, from a patient treated with tofacitinib. Here the CDR3 reads CASSLELLSSYEQYF. For the CDR3, the DNA is TGCGCCAGCAGCTTGGAGTTGTTGAGCTCCTACGAGCAGTACTTC.